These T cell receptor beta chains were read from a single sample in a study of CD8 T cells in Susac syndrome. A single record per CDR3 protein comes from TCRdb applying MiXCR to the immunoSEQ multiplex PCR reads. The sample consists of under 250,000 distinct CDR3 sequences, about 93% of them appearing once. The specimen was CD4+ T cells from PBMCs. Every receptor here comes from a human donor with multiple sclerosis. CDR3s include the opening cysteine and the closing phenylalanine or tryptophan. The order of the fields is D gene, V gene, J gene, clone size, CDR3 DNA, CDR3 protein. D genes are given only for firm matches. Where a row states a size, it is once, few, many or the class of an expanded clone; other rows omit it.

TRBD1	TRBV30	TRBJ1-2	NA	TGTGCCTGGAGGAAACCCTCGACAGGGGCTAACTATGGCTACACCTTC	CAWRKPSTGANYGYTF
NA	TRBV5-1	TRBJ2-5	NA	TGCGCCAGCAGCATCAGCGGCCCTTGGGAGACCCAGTACTTC	CASSISGPWETQYF
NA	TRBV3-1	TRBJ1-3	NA	TGTGCCAGCAGCCAAGACTGGGAGGCTGGAAACACCATATATTTT	CASSQDWEAGNTIYF
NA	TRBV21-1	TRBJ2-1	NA	TGTGCCAGCAGCAAAAGTGCCCGCTTCTACAATGAGCAGTTCTTC	CASSKSARFYNEQFF
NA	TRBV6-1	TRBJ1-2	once	TGTGCCAGCAGTGAAGTGGGGTACTATGGCTACACCTTC	CASSEVGYYGYTF
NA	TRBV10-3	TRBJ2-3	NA	TGTGCCGCCAGACCCGGGTTCGGTGGCACAGATACGCAGTATTTT	CAARPGFGGTDTQYF
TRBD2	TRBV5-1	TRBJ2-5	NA	TGCGCCAGCAGCTTGGCGGGGACTAGCGTGGAGACCCAGTACTTC	CASSLAGTSVETQYF
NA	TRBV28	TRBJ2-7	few	TGTGCCAGCAGCCCCGGGACTCTACACTACGAGCAGTACTTC	CASSPGTLHYEQYF
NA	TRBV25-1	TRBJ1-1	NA	TGTGCCAGCAGTGAATCGAGGGTGGGCACTGAAGCTTTCTTT	CASSESRVGTEAFF
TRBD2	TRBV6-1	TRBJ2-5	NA	TGTGCCAGCAGGGGGGAGGGATGGGCACAGACCCAGTACTTC	CASRGEGWAQTQYF
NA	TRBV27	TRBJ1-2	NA	TGTGCCAGCAGTTTATATCTGACTGGGTATGGCTACACCTTC	CASSLYLTGYGYTF
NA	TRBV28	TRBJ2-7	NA	TGTGCCAGCAGTTTGCCCAGGGTCGCCTACGAGCAGTACTTC	CASSLPRVAYEQYF
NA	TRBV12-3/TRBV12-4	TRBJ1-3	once	TGTGCCAGCAGACCCGGAAGGACATGGGACACCATATATTTT	CASRPGRTWDTIYF
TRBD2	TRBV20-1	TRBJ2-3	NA	TGCAGTGCTAGAAGAGCGGGGGGGATACAGGATACGCAGTATTTT	CSARRAGGIQDTQYF
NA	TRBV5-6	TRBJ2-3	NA	TGTGCCAGCAGCTTGGATTGGCTAAGGAAATCCACAGATACGCAGTATTTT	CASSLDWLRKSTDTQYF
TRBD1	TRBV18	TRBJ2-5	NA	TGTGCCAGCTCACCAGCGACAGGGGGCCAAGAGACCCAGTACTTC	CASSPATGGQETQYF
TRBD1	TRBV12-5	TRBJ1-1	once	TGTGCTAGTGGGGGGGACAGGGTGCTTGAGCGAGCTTTCTTT	CASGGDRVLERAFF
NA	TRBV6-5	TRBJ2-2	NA	TGTGCCAGCAGTTACTCCCCGCAGGGTGCCACCGGGGAGCTGTTTTTT	CASSYSPQGATGELFF
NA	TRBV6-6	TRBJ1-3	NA	TGTGCCAGCAGTCTGACTGAATCTGGAAACACCATATATTTT	CASSLTESGNTIYF
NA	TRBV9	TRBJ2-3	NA	TGTGCCAGCAGCGAACTCTCCAGCACAGATACGCAGTATTTT	CASSELSSTDTQYF
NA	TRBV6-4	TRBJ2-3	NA	TGTGCCAGCAGTGTCGGCTGGGCAGCAGATACGCAGTATTTT	CASSVGWAADTQYF
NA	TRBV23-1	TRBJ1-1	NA	TGCGCCAGCAGTCAACGGACCGCGAACACTGAAGCTTTCTTT	CASSQRTANTEAFF
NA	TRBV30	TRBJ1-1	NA	TGTGCCTGGAGGGCGGGGAACACTGAAGCTTTCTTT	CAWRAGNTEAFF
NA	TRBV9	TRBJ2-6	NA	TGTGCCAGCAGCGTAGCTTTGACGCAGGGTTCGTTAGTTTCCGGGGCCAACGTCCTGACTTTC	CASSVALTQGSLVSGANVLTF
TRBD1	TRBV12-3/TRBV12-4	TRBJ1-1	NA	TGTGCCAGCAGCCGTGGACAGGGGAACGGGAACACTGAAGCTTTCTTT	CASSRGQGNGNTEAFF
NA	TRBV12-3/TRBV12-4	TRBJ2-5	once	TGTGCCAGCAGTTTGTACGAGGGAGAGACCCAGTACTTC	CASSLYEGETQYF
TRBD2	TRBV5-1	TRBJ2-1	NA	TGCGCCAGCAGCTTGGGACCCTCGCGGGGGGGGCTTTCCAATGAGCAGTTCTTC	CASSLGPSRGGLSNEQFF
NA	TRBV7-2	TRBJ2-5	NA	TGTGCCAGCAGCTTAGGAGTAGTCGAGACCCAGTACTTC	CASSLGVVETQYF
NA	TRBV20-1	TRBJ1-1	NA	TGCAGTGCTAGAGATACCCGCGGCCCGAACACTGAAGCTTTCTTT	CSARDTRGPNTEAFF
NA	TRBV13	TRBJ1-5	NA	TGTGCCAGCAGCTTACGTCGGGGGGGGAATCAGCCCCAGCATTTT	CASSLRRGGNQPQHF
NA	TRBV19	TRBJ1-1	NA	TGTGCCAGGAAGGAGCGGAACACTGAAGCTTTCTTT	CARKERNTEAFF
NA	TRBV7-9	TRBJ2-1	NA	TGTGCCAGCCGCCCCTTGGGGGGTCCCAATGAGCAGTTCTTC	CASRPLGGPNEQFF
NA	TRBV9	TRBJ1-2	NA	TGTGCCAGCAGCCTCGTCGGGACGGCCGGCTATGGCTACACCTTC	CASSLVGTAGYGYTF
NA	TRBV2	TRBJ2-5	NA	TGTGCCAGCGGCGACCCGGGGGGCCGAGAGACCCAGTACTTC	CASGDPGGRETQYF
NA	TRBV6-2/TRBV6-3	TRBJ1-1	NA	TGTGCCAGCAGACACCCAGGAAGGGGTGAAGCTTTCTTT	CASRHPGRGEAFF
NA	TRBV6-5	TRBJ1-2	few	TGTGCCAGCAGTCACAGGGCGCGGGGCTACACCTTC	CASSHRARGYTF
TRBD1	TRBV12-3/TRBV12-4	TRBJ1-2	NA	TGTGCCAGCAGCCTGACCCGACAGGGCGAAAACTATGGCTACACCTTC	CASSLTRQGENYGYTF
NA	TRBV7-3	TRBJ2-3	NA	TGTGCCAGCAGCTTAACGGCGGACTTACGCACAGATACGCAGTATTTT	CASSLTADLRTDTQYF
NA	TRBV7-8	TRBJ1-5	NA	TGTGCCAGCAGCTTCCTACGGGACACCAATCAGCCCCAGCATTTT	CASSFLRDTNQPQHF
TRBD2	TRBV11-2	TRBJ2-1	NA	TGTGCCAGCAGCTTGGGGCCTAGCGGGAGAATGAATGAGCAGTTCTTC	CASSLGPSGRMNEQFF
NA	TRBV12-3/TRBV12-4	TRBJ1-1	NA	TGTGCCAGCACCAATGGGGTCGACGGCACTGAAGCTTTCTTT	CASTNGVDGTEAFF
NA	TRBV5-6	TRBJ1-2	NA	TGTGCCAGCAGCTTGGCCCTGGCAGGCGGAGGCTACACCTTC	CASSLALAGGGYTF